The text below deals with one T cell receptor beta chain. The germline CDR1 and CDR2 sequences are WNHNN and SYGVQD (reference sequence). This CDR3 comprises 14 residues. V lost 4 bases to trimming and J lost 9 bases; unmatched junction nucleotides: 9. TCRdb recomputed calls from the RACE reads with MiXCR, one row per CDR3 protein. In the table there are roughly 64,000 distinct CDR3 sequences, about 11% of which are singletons. This record comes from a study of human T cells and chemical hapten exposure. Time point: patch test 3, about 24 weeks after DPC sensitization. The treatment denotes: therapeutic diphenylcyclopropenone sensitization with weekly scalp DPC.

The rearrangement joins TRBV10-1 to TRBJ2-1; 7 positions agree with TRBD1. The sequence came from a woman aged 25 to 39 with alopecia areata. Some clones in this sample may be carry-over from other donors' samples. The sample was whole blood, taken in connection with sensitization to the hapten diphenylcyclopropenone (DPC). The CDR3 DNA sequence: TGCGCCAGCAGTGCCTGGACAGGACAGCGTGAGCAGTTCTTC. Residues: CASSAWTGQREQFF.